The rows below give T cell receptor beta chains drawn from one sample of a study of T-cell memory formation after mild COVID-19. TCRdb reanalysed the 5' RACE reads using MiXCR and keeps one entry per CDR3 protein. The data hold a few hundred thousand distinct CDR3 sequences, with roughly a fifth observed a single time. Sequenced sample: PBMCs or a T cell subset sorted from them (not recorded which). The receptor source for this set is a man between 18 and 35 years old who had mild COVID-19 (a few samples of this study predate the infection). Cell type and time point are not known. CDR3s include the opening cysteine and the closing phenylalanine or tryptophan. D genes are given only for firm matches. The size entry is marked missing in some rows and otherwise reads once, few, many or a size class.

abundance: few
j_gene: TRBJ1-2
v_gene: TRBV4-1
d_gene: NA
CDR3aa: CASSQVRAGFPYGYTF
CDR3nt: TGCGCCAGCAGCCAAGTGAGGGCGGGTTTCCCTTATGGCTACACCTTC

abundance: many
j_gene: TRBJ2-3
v_gene: TRBV2
d_gene: TRBD2
CDR3aa: CASFTSGASTDTQYF
CDR3nt: TGTGCCAGCTTTACTAGCGGGGCCAGCACAGATACGCAGTATTTT

abundance: few
j_gene: TRBJ1-1
v_gene: TRBV5-6
d_gene: NA
CDR3aa: CASSLGRWGGNTEAFF
CDR3nt: TGTGCCAGCAGCTTGGGGAGGTGGGGTGGGAACACTGAAGCTTTCTTT

abundance: few
j_gene: TRBJ2-7
v_gene: TRBV5-1
d_gene: NA
CDR3aa: CASSLAVGPVNYEQYF
CDR3nt: TGCGCCAGCAGCTTGGCAGTCGGCCCTGTAAACTACGAGCAGTACTTC

abundance: NA
j_gene: TRBJ2-2
v_gene: TRBV11-2
d_gene: NA
CDR3aa: CASSLGGGSITLTGELFF
CDR3nt: TGTGCCAGCAGCTTAGGAGGAGGTAGCATCACACTCACCGGGGAGCTGTTTTTT

abundance: few
j_gene: TRBJ2-5
v_gene: TRBV5-1
d_gene: NA
CDR3aa: CASSQGPIETQYF
CDR3nt: TGCGCCAGCAGCCAAGGACCGATAGAGACCCAGTACTTC

abundance: few
j_gene: TRBJ1-2
v_gene: TRBV12-3/TRBV12-4
d_gene: TRBD1
CDR3aa: CASSGTGGGYTF
CDR3nt: TGTGCCAGCAGTGGGACAGGGGGGGGCTACACCTTC

abundance: few
j_gene: TRBJ1-3
v_gene: TRBV6-6
d_gene: NA
CDR3aa: CASSYSGHGFSGNTIYF
CDR3nt: TGTGCCAGCAGTTACTCGGGACACGGATTTTCTGGAAACACCATATATTTT

abundance: many
j_gene: TRBJ2-6
v_gene: TRBV5-1
d_gene: TRBD1
CDR3aa: CASSLTGAGANVLTF
CDR3nt: TGCGCCAGCAGCTTGACAGGGGCCGGGGCCAACGTCCTGACTTTC

abundance: few
j_gene: TRBJ2-1
v_gene: TRBV7-9
d_gene: NA
CDR3aa: CASRMISDEQFF
CDR3nt: TGTGCCTCCCGGATGATTAGCGATGAGCAGTTCTTC

abundance: few
j_gene: TRBJ2-2
v_gene: TRBV4-3
d_gene: TRBD1
CDR3aa: CASSQDPAGGLAGELFF
CDR3nt: TGCGCCAGCAGCCAAGATCCCGCAGGGGGTCTTGCCGGGGAGCTGTTTTTT

abundance: NA
j_gene: TRBJ2-7
v_gene: TRBV27
d_gene: TRBD1
CDR3aa: CASSRPGTGTYEQYF
CDR3nt: TGTGCCAGCAGTCGCCCCGGGACAGGAACCTACGAGCAGTACTTC

abundance: few
j_gene: TRBJ1-6
v_gene: TRBV4-3
d_gene: TRBD1
CDR3aa: CASSQAHSGTGLNSPLHF
CDR3nt: TGCGCCAGCAGCCAAGCCCACTCGGGGACAGGGCTTAATTCACCCCTCCACTTT

abundance: few
j_gene: TRBJ1-1
v_gene: TRBV9
d_gene: TRBD1
CDR3aa: CASSAHRGRVAEAFF
CDR3nt: TGTGCCAGCAGCGCGCACAGGGGGCGCGTCGCTGAAGCTTTCTTT

abundance: NA
j_gene: TRBJ1-2
v_gene: TRBV11-2
d_gene: NA
CDR3aa: CASSLARRGHGYTF
CDR3nt: TGTGCCAGCAGCTTAGCCAGGAGGGGACATGGCTACACCTTC

abundance: few
j_gene: TRBJ1-6
v_gene: TRBV20-1
d_gene: NA
CDR3aa: CSAVDMSNSPLHF
CDR3nt: TGCAGTGCTGTGGACATGTCTAATTCACCCCTCCACTTT

abundance: NA
j_gene: TRBJ2-1
v_gene: TRBV2
d_gene: NA
CDR3aa: CASSEGGAYNEQFF
CDR3nt: TGTGCCAGCAGTGAAGGGGGGGCCTACAATGAGCAGTTCTTC

abundance: few
j_gene: TRBJ2-2
v_gene: TRBV6-2/TRBV6-3
d_gene: NA
CDR3aa: CASTGLYAGNTGELFF
CDR3nt: TGTGCCAGCACCGGACTTTACGCGGGGAACACCGGGGAGCTGTTTTTT

abundance: few
j_gene: TRBJ1-4
v_gene: TRBV6-5
d_gene: NA
CDR3aa: CASSHDPRVREKLFF
CDR3nt: TGTGCCAGCAGCCACGATCCCAGGGTCCGGGAAAAACTGTTTTTT

abundance: NA
j_gene: TRBJ1-3
v_gene: TRBV3-1
d_gene: NA
CDR3aa: CASSHTGWDSGNTIYF
CDR3nt: TGTGCCAGCAGCCATACCGGGTGGGACTCTGGAAACACCATATATTTT

abundance: few
j_gene: TRBJ2-5
v_gene: TRBV3-1
d_gene: TRBD1
CDR3aa: CASSQAAGGETQYF
CDR3nt: TGTGCCAGCAGCCAAGCGGCAGGGGGAGAGACCCAGTACTTC

abundance: NA
j_gene: TRBJ2-3
v_gene: TRBV6-6
d_gene: TRBD2
CDR3aa: CASYRLADGTDTQYF
CDR3nt: TGTGCCAGCTATCGCCTAGCGGATGGCACAGATACGCAGTATTTT

abundance: few
j_gene: TRBJ1-5
v_gene: TRBV12-3/TRBV12-4
d_gene: NA
CDR3aa: CASSLIGNGNQPQHF
CDR3nt: TGTGCCAGCAGTTTAATAGGGAATGGCAATCAGCCCCAGCATTTT

abundance: many
j_gene: TRBJ1-6
v_gene: TRBV7-2
d_gene: NA
CDR3aa: CASSRSGTDNSPLHF
CDR3nt: TGTGCCAGCAGCCGATCTGGGACGGATAATTCACCCCTCCACTTT

abundance: few
j_gene: TRBJ2-5
v_gene: TRBV6-5
d_gene: TRBD2
CDR3aa: CASSYLGVAGGETQYF
CDR3nt: TGTGCCAGCAGTTACTTGGGGGTAGCGGGGGGAGAGACCCAGTACTTC

abundance: NA
j_gene: TRBJ2-1
v_gene: TRBV29-1
d_gene: TRBD1
CDR3aa: CSVVGQGINEQFF
CDR3nt: TGCAGCGTGGTGGGACAGGGTATCAATGAGCAGTTCTTC

abundance: NA
j_gene: TRBJ1-1
v_gene: TRBV6-6
d_gene: NA
CDR3aa: CATSGLGGASTEAFF
CDR3nt: TGTGCCACTAGCGGGTTGGGGGGGGCAAGCACTGAAGCTTTCTTT

abundance: few
j_gene: TRBJ1-4
v_gene: TRBV5-1
d_gene: NA
CDR3aa: CASSSHGGVEKLFF
CDR3nt: TGCGCCAGCAGCTCACATGGAGGGGTTGAAAAACTGTTTTTT

abundance: NA
j_gene: TRBJ2-1
v_gene: TRBV20-1
d_gene: TRBD2
CDR3aa: CSAPGLAAYNEQFF
CDR3nt: TGCAGTGCACCCGGACTAGCGGCGTACAATGAGCAGTTCTTC

abundance: few
j_gene: TRBJ1-1
v_gene: TRBV30
d_gene: TRBD1
CDR3aa: CAWSRGPEAFF
CDR3nt: TGTGCCTGGAGTAGGGGGCCTGAAGCTTTCTTT

abundance: few
j_gene: TRBJ2-3
v_gene: TRBV24-1
d_gene: NA
CDR3aa: CATSETSRGTDTQYF
CDR3nt: TGTGCCACCAGTGAGACATCCCGTGGAACAGATACGCAGTATTTT

abundance: many
j_gene: TRBJ2-3
v_gene: TRBV4-2
d_gene: TRBD2
CDR3aa: CASSQGVAGGTDTQYF
CDR3nt: TGTGCCAGCAGCCAAGGCGTAGCGGGGGGGACAGATACGCAGTATTTT

abundance: NA
j_gene: TRBJ1-2
v_gene: TRBV7-8
d_gene: TRBD1
CDR3aa: CASSPRTGGSAHYGYTF
CDR3nt: TGTGCCAGCAGCCCCCGGACAGGGGGATCCGCCCACTATGGCTACACCTTC

abundance: few
j_gene: TRBJ1-5
v_gene: TRBV2
d_gene: NA
CDR3aa: CASGGSGQPQHF
CDR3nt: TGTGCCAGCGGGGGGAGTGGGCAGCCCCAGCATTTT

abundance: few
j_gene: TRBJ2-1
v_gene: TRBV15
d_gene: NA
CDR3aa: CATSRLQTGRDEQFF
CDR3nt: TGTGCCACCAGCAGACTCCAGACAGGGAGGGATGAGCAGTTCTTC

abundance: NA
j_gene: TRBJ1-6
v_gene: TRBV7-9
d_gene: NA
CDR3aa: CASSPGRGSYNSPLHF
CDR3nt: TGTGCCAGCAGCCCGGGCAGAGGCTCCTATAATTCACCCCTCCACTTT

abundance: NA
j_gene: TRBJ2-2
v_gene: TRBV7-2
d_gene: NA
CDR3aa: CASSLMGGRTGELFF
CDR3nt: TGTGCCAGCAGCTTAATGGGGGGGCGCACCGGGGAGCTGTTTTTT

abundance: few
j_gene: TRBJ1-2
v_gene: TRBV12-3/TRBV12-4
d_gene: NA
CDR3aa: CASTPLGLGGYTF
CDR3nt: TGTGCCAGCACCCCCCTCGGTTTGGGGGGCTACACCTTC

abundance: few
j_gene: TRBJ1-4
v_gene: TRBV5-1
d_gene: NA
CDR3aa: CASTRAGGNEKLFF
CDR3nt: TGCGCCAGCACTCGGGCGGGAGGTAATGAAAAACTGTTTTTT

abundance: few
j_gene: TRBJ2-3
v_gene: TRBV24-1
d_gene: NA
CDR3aa: CATSHDSTDTQYF
CDR3nt: TGTGCCACCAGTCACGACAGCACAGATACGCAGTATTTT

abundance: NA
j_gene: TRBJ2-3
v_gene: TRBV5-1
d_gene: NA
CDR3aa: CASSYRETSTDTQYF
CDR3nt: TGCGCCAGCAGCTACAGGGAGACTAGCACAGATACGCAGTATTTT

abundance: NA
j_gene: TRBJ1-5
v_gene: TRBV4-1
d_gene: NA
CDR3aa: CASSQVRTASNQPQHF
CDR3nt: TGCGCCAGCAGCCAAGTCAGGACGGCTAGCAATCAGCCCCAGCATTTT

abundance: few
j_gene: TRBJ2-7
v_gene: TRBV11-2
d_gene: TRBD1
CDR3aa: CASSLNRGYEQYF
CDR3nt: TGTGCCAGCAGCTTAAACAGGGGCTACGAGCAGTACTTC

abundance: NA
j_gene: TRBJ1-3
v_gene: TRBV12-3/TRBV12-4
d_gene: NA
CDR3aa: CASSSWGLISGNTIYF
CDR3nt: TGTGCCAGCAGTTCCTGGGGTCTCATCTCTGGAAACACCATATATTTT

abundance: many
j_gene: TRBJ1-2
v_gene: TRBV7-2
d_gene: NA
CDR3aa: CASSLQVTSLYGYTF
CDR3nt: TGTGCCAGCAGCTTGCAGGTGACTTCTCTCTATGGCTACACCTTC

abundance: NA
j_gene: TRBJ2-3
v_gene: TRBV5-1
d_gene: TRBD1
CDR3aa: CASSLLEQGNPDTQYF
CDR3nt: TGCGCCAGCAGCTTGTTGGAACAGGGGAATCCAGATACGCAGTATTTT

abundance: few
j_gene: TRBJ2-1
v_gene: TRBV24-1
d_gene: TRBD1
CDR3aa: CATSDVRTGAEGQFF
CDR3nt: TGTGCCACCAGTGATGTCAGGACAGGGGCCGAGGGGCAGTTCTTC

abundance: NA
j_gene: TRBJ2-2
v_gene: TRBV3-1
d_gene: NA
CDR3aa: CASSLWQNTGELFF
CDR3nt: TGTGCCAGCAGCCTTTGGCAGAACACCGGGGAGCTGTTTTTT

abundance: NA
j_gene: TRBJ2-1
v_gene: TRBV7-3
d_gene: NA
CDR3aa: CASSLIGLWDEQFF
CDR3nt: TGTGCCAGCAGCTTAATTGGACTCTGGGATGAGCAGTTCTTC

abundance: once
j_gene: TRBJ2-7
v_gene: TRBV18
d_gene: TRBD2
CDR3aa: CASSLMRENEQYF
CDR3nt: TGTGCCAGCTCACTGATGCGGGAGAACGAGCAGTACTTC

abundance: NA
j_gene: TRBJ1-1
v_gene: TRBV7-9
d_gene: NA
CDR3aa: CASSLVWSGTEAFF
CDR3nt: TGTGCCAGCAGCTTAGTTTGGTCGGGCACTGAAGCTTTCTTT

abundance: few
j_gene: TRBJ2-3
v_gene: TRBV7-9
d_gene: TRBD2
CDR3aa: CASRPGLAGADTQYF
CDR3nt: TGTGCCAGCAGGCCGGGACTAGCTGGCGCAGATACGCAGTATTTT

abundance: few
j_gene: TRBJ2-7
v_gene: TRBV19
d_gene: TRBD2
CDR3aa: CASSLRLAGVYEQYF
CDR3nt: TGTGCCAGTAGCCTGCGGCTAGCGGGGGTCTACGAGCAGTACTTC

abundance: few
j_gene: TRBJ2-2
v_gene: TRBV2
d_gene: NA
CDR3aa: CASTMSTGELFF
CDR3nt: TGTGCCAGCACTATGTCCACCGGGGAGCTGTTTTTT

abundance: NA
j_gene: TRBJ1-2
v_gene: TRBV12-3/TRBV12-4
d_gene: TRBD1
CDR3aa: CASSAGTGGSYTF
CDR3nt: TGTGCCAGCAGTGCCGGGACAGGGGGGAGCTACACCTTC

abundance: few
j_gene: TRBJ1-6
v_gene: TRBV12-3/TRBV12-4
d_gene: TRBD1
CDR3aa: CASSHGTGQNNSPLHF
CDR3nt: TGTGCCAGCAGTCACGGGACAGGGCAGAATAATTCACCCCTCCACTTT

abundance: few
j_gene: TRBJ2-2
v_gene: TRBV5-1
d_gene: NA
CDR3aa: CASSWGTVNTGELFF
CDR3nt: TGCGCCAGCAGCTGGGGGACTGTGAACACCGGGGAGCTGTTTTTT

abundance: NA
j_gene: TRBJ1-1
v_gene: TRBV18
d_gene: NA
CDR3aa: CASSPRTELMNTEAFF
CDR3nt: TGTGCCAGCTCACCACGGACCGAACTCATGAACACTGAAGCTTTCTTT

abundance: few
j_gene: TRBJ2-7
v_gene: TRBV5-1
d_gene: NA
CDR3aa: CASSPGPVGSTYEQYF
CDR3nt: TGCGCCAGCAGCCCGGGACCAGTAGGTTCAACCTACGAGCAGTACTTC